What follows are 3 T cell receptor beta chains derived from one specimen sequenced in a study of blood T cell repertoires in COVID-19. Only in-frame clones appear in the TCRdb table, and some are missing; sequencing was by immunoSEQ multiplex PCR. The table lists hundreds of thousands of clones, 85% of them singletons. Material for sequencing was peripheral blood. All receptors derive from a human donor in a cohort sampled during active COVID-19.

The chain uses TRBV28 and TRBJ1-2; 8 bases are shared with TRBD1. The CDR3 has 14 residues. With V trimmed by 6 bases and J by 7 bases, 10 bases remained unmatched. Germline CDR1 MDHEN, CDR2 SYDVKM. In DNA form, the CDR3 reads TGTGCCAGCAGCACAACAGGGGGGGCTGGTGGCTACACCTTC. This codes for CASSTTGGAGGYTF.

The rearrangement joins TRBV5-1 to TRBJ2-7, with TRBD1 matching over 11 bases. Trimming at V came to 3 bases and at J to 6 bases, leaving 5 bases not matched to a gene. CDR3 size: 14 residues. Looked up from germline, CDR1 is SGHRS and CDR2 is YFSETQ. The CDR3 reads CASSWGQGVSEQYF. In DNA, the CDR3 is TGCGCCAGCAGCTGGGGACAGGGGGTGTCCGAGCAGTACTTC.

A single count supports this clone. This chain connects TRBV6-2 or TRBV6-3 to TRBJ2-7, with TRBD1 as a possible D gene (6 bases). This CDR3 has 13 amino acids. Germline-derived CDR1 and CDR2 are MNHEY and SVGEGT. Trimming took 5 bases from V and 4 from J, leaving 12 bases between them. The CDR3 loop reads CASSKTGYYEQYF. CDR3 DNA sequence: TGTGCCAGCAGTAAAACAGGGTATTACGAGCAGTACTTC.